The clone carrying this T cell receptor (beta chain) was found once. This entry comes from a study of blood T cells in healthy people across ages. Next came a second PCR, run for about 6 to 12 cycles, which used a sample-barcoded 5' primer along with a J-beta primer mix. TCRdb reprocessed the 5' RACE reads via MiXCR and lists one record per CDR3 protein. The sample lists about 1,600,000 distinct CDR3 sequences; approximately 40% were seen once. Germline CDR1 reads WSHSY; CDR2 reads SAAADI. Unmatched junction bases numbered 12, after V lost 5 bases and J lost 5 bases. CDR3 size: 17 residues. The V call is TRBV10-2, the J call TRBJ2-1; 10 positions match TRBD2. Sequences were obtained from blood. The TCR sequence derives from a woman aged 18 to 35 in good health. CDR3 residues: CASSSKGLAAFNNEQFF. CDR3 nucleotide sequence: TGCGCCAGCAGTTCCAAAGGACTAGCGGCCTTTAACAATGAGCAGTTCTTC.